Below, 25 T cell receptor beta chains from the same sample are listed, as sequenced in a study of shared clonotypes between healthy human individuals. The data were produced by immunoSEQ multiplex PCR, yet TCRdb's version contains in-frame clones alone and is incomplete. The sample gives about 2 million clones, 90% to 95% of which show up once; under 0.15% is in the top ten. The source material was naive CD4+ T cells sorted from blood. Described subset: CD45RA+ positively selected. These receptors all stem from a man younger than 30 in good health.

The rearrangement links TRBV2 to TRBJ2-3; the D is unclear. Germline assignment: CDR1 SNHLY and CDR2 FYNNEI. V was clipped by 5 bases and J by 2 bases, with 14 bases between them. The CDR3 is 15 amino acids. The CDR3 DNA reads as TGTGCCAGCAGTACCCGACGGACCCTCACAGATACGCAGTATTTT. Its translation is CASSTRRTLTDTQYF.

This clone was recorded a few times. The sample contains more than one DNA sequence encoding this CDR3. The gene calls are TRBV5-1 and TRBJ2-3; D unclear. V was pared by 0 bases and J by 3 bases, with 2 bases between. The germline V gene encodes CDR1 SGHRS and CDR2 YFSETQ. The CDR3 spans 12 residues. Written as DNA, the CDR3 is TGCGCCAGCAGCTTGGAGACAGATACGCAGTATTTT. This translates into CASSLETDTQYF.

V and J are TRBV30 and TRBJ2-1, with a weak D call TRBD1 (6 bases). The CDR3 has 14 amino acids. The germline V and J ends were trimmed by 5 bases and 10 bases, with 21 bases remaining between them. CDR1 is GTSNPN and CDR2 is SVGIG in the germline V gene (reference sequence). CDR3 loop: CAWGADSGRWEQFF. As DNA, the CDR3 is TGTGCCTGGGGAGCGGACAGCGGACGGTGGGAGCAGTTCTTC.

The CDR3 DNA is TGCAGCGTCCAGGGGAATTCTGACTATGGCTACACCTTC. Translation gives CSVQGNSDYGYTF. V gene TRBV29-1 combines with J gene TRBJ1-2, with TRBD1 as a possible D gene (6 bases). V gave up 6 bases and J gave up 3 bases, with 14 bases separating them. The CDR3 has 13 amino acids. CDR1 and CDR2 from the germline V gene are SQVTM and ANQGSEA.

CDR3 nucleotide sequence: TGCAGCGTTGGGGATTGGGGGGCGCGAGAGACCCAGTACTTC. The encoded protein is CSVGDWGARETQYF. V gene TRBV29-1 combines with J gene TRBJ2-5, with D perhaps being TRBD1 or TRBD2 (6 bases each). Per germline, CDR1 SQVTM and CDR2 ANQGSEA. The V gene lost 4 bases and the J gene lost 4 bases, with 16 bases spanning the gap. CDR3 size: 14 residues.

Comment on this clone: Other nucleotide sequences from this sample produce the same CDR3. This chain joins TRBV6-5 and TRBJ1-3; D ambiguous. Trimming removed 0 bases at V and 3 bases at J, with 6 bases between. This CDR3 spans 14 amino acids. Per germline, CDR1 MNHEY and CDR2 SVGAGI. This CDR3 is CASSYSQGGNTIYF. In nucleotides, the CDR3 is TGTGCCAGCAGTTACTCTCAAGGTGGAAACACCATATATTTT.

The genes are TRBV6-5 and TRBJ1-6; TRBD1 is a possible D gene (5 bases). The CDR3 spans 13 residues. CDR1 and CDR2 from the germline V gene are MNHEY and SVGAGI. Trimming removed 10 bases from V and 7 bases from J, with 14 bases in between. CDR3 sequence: CATKDGGNSPLHF. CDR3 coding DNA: TGTGCCACCAAGGACGGGGGGAATTCACCCCTCCACTTT.

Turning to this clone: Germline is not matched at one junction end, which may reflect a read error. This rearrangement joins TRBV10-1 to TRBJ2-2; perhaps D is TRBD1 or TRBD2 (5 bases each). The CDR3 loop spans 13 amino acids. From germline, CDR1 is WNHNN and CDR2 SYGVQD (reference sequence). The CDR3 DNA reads TGCGCCAGCATGGGGACCGACACCCGGGAGCTGTTTTTT. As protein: CASMGTDTRELFF.

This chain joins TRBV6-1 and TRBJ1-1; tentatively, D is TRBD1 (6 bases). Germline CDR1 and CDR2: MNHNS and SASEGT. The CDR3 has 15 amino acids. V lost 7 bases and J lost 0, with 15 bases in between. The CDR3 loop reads CASTLQGGVNTEAFF. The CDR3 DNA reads TGTGCCAGCACATTACAGGGTGGAGTGAACACTGAAGCTTTCTTT.

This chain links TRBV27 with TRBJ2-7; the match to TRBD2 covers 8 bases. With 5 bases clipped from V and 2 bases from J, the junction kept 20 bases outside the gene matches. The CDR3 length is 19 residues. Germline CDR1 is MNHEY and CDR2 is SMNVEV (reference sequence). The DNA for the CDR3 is TGTGCCAGCAGTCAGTTTCCCCCTAGCAGCGGGAGAGGGACCTACGAGCAGTACTTC. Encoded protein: CASSQFPPSSGRGTYEQYF.

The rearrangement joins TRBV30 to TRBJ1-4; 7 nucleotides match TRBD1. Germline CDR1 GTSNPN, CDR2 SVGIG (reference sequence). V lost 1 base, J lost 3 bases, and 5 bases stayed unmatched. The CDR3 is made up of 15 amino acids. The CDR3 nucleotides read TGTGCCTGGAGTGCTACAGGGGTGGCTAATGAAAAACTGTTTTTT. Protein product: CAWSATGVANEKLFF.

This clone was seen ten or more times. The CDR3 bases are TGCGCCAGCAGCTGGGACAGGGCGAACACTGAAGCTTTCTTT. Translating it yields CASSWDRANTEAFF. The chain carries TRBV5-1 and TRBJ1-1; TRBD1 matches at 9 bases. V lost 3 bases, J lost 1 base, and 1 base stayed unmatched. Germline CDR1 reads SGHRS; CDR2 reads YFSETQ. This CDR3 region has 14 residues.

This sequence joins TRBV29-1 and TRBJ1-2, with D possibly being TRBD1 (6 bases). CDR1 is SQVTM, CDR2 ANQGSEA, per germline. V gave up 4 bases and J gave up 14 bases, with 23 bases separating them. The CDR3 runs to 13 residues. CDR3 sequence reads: CSVGVTGGPMRTF. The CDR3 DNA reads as TGCAGCGTTGGGGTGACAGGAGGGCCTATGAGGACCTTC. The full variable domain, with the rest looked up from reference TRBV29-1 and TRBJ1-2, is SAVISQKPSRDICQRGTSLTIQCQVDSQVTMMFWYRQQPGQSLTLIATANQGSEATYESGFVIDKFPISRPNLTFSTLTVSNMSPEDSSIYLCSVGVTGGPMRTFGSGTRLTVV.

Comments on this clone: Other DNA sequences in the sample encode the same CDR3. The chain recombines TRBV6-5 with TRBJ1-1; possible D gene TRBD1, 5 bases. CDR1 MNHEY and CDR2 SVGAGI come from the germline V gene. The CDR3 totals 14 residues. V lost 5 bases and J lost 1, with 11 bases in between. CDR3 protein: CASSTAQGNTEAFF. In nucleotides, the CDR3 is TGTGCCAGCAGTACCGCCCAGGGGAACACTGAAGCTTTCTTT.

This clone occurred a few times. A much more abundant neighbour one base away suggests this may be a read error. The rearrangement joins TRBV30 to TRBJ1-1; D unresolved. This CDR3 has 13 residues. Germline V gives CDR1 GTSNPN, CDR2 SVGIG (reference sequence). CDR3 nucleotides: TGTGCCTGGAGTGTAAGAGGGAACACTGAAGCTTCCTTT. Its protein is CAWSVRGNTEASF.

CDR3 in DNA: TGTGCCAGCTCACCGACGGACAGGGAAACACCCCAGCATTTT. Translation gives CASSPTDRETPQHF. The chain uses TRBV18 and TRBJ1-5, with TRBD1 identical over 8 bases. The germline gives CDR1 KGHSH, CDR2 LQKENI. V shed 3 bases and J 10 bases; nucleotides not matched to a gene: 8. The CDR3 covers 14 residues.

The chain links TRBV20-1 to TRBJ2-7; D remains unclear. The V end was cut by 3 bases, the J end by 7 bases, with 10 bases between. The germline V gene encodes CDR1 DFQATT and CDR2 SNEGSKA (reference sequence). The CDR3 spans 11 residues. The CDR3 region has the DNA TGCAGTGCTAGCCCCGGTTCGGAGCAGTACTTC. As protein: CSASPGSEQYF.

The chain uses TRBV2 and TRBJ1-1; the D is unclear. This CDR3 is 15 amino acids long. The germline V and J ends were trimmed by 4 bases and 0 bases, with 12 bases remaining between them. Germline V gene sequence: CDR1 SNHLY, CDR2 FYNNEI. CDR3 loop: CASSVSEHMNTEAFF. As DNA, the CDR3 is TGTGCCAGCAGTGTTTCGGAGCATATGAACACTGAAGCTTTCTTT.

DNA of the CDR3: TGTGCCAGCAACCCCGTAGGAGGGGTT. It encodes CASNPVGGV. The chain links TRBV7-9 to TRBJ2-7; maybe TRBD2 (6 bases). The germline V gene encodes CDR1 SEHNR and CDR2 FQNEAQ (reference sequence). The CDR3 contains 9 residues.

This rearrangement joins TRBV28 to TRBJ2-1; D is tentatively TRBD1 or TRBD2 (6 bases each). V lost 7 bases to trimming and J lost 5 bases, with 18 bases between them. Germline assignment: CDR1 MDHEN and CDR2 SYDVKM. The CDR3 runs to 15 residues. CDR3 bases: TGTGCCAGCACTTGGGGGGCCGAGTATCACAATGAGCAGTTCTTC. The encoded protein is CASTWGAEYHNEQFF.

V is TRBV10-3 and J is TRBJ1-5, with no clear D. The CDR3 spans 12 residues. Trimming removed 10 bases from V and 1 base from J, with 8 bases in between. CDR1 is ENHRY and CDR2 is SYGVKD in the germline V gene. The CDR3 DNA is TGTGCCACCGGACCGAGCAATCAGCCCCAGCATTTT. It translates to CATGPSNQPQHF.

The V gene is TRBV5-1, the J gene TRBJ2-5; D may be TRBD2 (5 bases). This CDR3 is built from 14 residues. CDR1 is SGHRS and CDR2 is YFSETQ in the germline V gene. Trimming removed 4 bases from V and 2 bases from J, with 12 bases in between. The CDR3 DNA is TGCGCCAGCAGCCACCCTTCGGGGCAAGAGACCCAGTACTTC. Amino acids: CASSHPSGQETQYF.

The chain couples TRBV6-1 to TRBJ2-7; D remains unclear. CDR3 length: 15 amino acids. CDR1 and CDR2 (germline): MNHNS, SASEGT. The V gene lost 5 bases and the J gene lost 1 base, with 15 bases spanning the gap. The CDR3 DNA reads TGTGCCAGCAGTAAAGGGTTCCTTGGATCCTACGAGCAGTACTTC. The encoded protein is CASSKGFLGSYEQYF.

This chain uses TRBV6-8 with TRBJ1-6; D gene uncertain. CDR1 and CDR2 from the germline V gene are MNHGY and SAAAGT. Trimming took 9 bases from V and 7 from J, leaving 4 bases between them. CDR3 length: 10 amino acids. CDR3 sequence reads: CASRNSPLHF. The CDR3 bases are TGTGCCAGTCGAAATTCACCCCTCCACTTT.

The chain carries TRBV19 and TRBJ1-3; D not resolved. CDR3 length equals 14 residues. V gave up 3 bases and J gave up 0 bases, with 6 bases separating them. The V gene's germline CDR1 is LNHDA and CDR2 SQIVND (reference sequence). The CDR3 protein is CASSIYGSGNTIYF. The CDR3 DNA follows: TGTGCCAGTAGTATCTACGGCTCTGGAAACACCATATATTTT.